This TCR beta chain is drawn from a study of blood T cell repertoires in COVID-19. The germline V gene has CDR1 SNHLY and CDR2 FYNNEI. Losses at the gene ends were 6 bases for V and 2 bases for J; bases not matched to a gene: 9. The CDR3 length is 15 residues. Original methodology: How many nucleated cells were present was estimated from reference gene primer amplification. Here immunoSEQ multiplex PCR was the method, and the copy in TCRdb shows in-frame clones only, minus some. V, J and clone size are those of that table, while D and trimming were read from the DNA. The sample lists roughly 200,000 clones; roughly 90% were seen once. Enrollees, about 18 to 90 years old, lived in around 23 US areas. Cohort 3 donors counted as recovered after two negative PCRs, clearance, or resolved symptoms. A single count supports this clone.

The sample consisted of PBMCs or T cells enriched from blood (not recorded which). The sequence was obtained from a woman in her 30s who had recovered from COVID-19. The chain couples TRBV2 to TRBJ1-2, with TRBD1 identical over 7 bases. This CDR3 reads CASSLSQGDNYGYTF. In DNA, the CDR3 is TGTGCCAGCAGCCTTTCCCAGGGGGACAACTATGGCTACACCTTC.